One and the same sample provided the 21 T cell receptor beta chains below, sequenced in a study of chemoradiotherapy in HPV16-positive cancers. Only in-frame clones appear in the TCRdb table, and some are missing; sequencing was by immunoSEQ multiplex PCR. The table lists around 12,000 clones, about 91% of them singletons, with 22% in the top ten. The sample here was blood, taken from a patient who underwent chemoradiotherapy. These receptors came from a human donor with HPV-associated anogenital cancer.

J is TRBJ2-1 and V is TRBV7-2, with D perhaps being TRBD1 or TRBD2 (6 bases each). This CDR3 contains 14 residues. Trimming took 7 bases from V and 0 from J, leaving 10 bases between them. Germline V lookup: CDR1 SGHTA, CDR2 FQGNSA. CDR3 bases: TGTGCCAGCATCGGAGGGGGCTCCTACAATGAGCAGTTCTTC. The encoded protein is CASIGGGSYNEQFF.

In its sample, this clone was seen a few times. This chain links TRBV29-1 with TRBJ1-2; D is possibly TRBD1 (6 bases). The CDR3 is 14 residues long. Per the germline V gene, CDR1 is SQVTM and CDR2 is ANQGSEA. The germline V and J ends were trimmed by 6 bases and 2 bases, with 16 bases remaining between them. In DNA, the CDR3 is TGCAGCGTGAGAGACAGGCAGACCAACTATGGCTACACCTTC. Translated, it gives CSVRDRQTNYGYTF.

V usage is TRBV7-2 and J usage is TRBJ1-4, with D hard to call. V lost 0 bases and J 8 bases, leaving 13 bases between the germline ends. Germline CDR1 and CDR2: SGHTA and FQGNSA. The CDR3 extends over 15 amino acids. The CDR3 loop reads CASSLAVAGREKLFF. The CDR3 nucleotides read TGTGCCAGCAGCTTAGCGGTGGCCGGGCGGGAAAAACTGTTTTTT.

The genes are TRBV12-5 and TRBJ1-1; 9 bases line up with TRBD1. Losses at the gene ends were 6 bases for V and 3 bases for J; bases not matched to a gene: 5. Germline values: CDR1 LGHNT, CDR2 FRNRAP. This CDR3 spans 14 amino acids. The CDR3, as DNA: TGTGCTAGTGGATTGACAGGGGGGGACACTGAAGCTTTCTTT. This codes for CASGLTGGDTEAFF. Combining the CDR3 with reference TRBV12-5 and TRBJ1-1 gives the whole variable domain DARVTQTPRHKVTEMGQEVTMRCQPILGHNTVFWYRQTMMQGLELLAYFRNRAPLDDSGMPKDRFSAEMPDATLATLKIQPSEPRDSAVYFCASGLTGGDTEAFFGQGTRLTVV.

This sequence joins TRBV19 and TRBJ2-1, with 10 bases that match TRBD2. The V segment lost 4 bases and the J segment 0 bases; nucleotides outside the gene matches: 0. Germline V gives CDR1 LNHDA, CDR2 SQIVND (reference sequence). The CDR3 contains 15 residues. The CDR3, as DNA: TGTGCCAGTAGTACTAGCGGGAGCTCCTACAATGAGCAGTTCTTC. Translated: CASSTSGSSYNEQFF.

CDR3 coding DNA: TGTGCCAGCAGCTTTTTGGGGTGGACCGGGGAGCTGTTTTTT. Its protein product is CASSFLGWTGELFF. V usage is TRBV5-6 and J usage is TRBJ2-2, with D hard to call. Per the germline V gene, CDR1 is SGHDT and CDR2 is YYEEEE. CDR3 length: 14 residues. V lost 2 bases and J 5 bases, leaving 10 bases between the germline ends.

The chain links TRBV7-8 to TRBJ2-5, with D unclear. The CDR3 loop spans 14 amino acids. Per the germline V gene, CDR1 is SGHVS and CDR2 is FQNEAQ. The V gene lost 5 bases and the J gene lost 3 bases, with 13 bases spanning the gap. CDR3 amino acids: CASSLLSGEETQYF. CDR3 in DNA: TGTGCCAGCAGCCTCCTCTCAGGAGAAGAGACCCAGTACTTC.

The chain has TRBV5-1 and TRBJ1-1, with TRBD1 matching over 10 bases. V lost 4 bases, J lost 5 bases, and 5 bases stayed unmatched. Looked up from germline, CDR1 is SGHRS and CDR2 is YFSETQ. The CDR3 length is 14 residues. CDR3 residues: CASSPGGQGTEAFF. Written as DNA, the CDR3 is TGCGCCAGCAGCCCTGGGGGACAGGGGACTGAAGCTTTCTTT.

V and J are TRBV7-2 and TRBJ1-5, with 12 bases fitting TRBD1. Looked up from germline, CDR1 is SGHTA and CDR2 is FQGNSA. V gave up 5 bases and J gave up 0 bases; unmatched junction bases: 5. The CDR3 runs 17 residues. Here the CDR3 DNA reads TGTGCCAGCAGCGGGGACAGGGGGCGGGTTAGCAATCAGCCCCAGCATTTT. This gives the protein CASSGDRGRVSNQPQHF.

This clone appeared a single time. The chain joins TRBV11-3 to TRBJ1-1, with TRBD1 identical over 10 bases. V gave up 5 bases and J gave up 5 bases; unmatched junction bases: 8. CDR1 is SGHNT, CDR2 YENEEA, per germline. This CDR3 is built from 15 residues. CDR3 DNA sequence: TGTGCCAGCAGCCTGGGACAGGGGCGCGGGACTGAAGCTTTCTTT. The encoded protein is CASSLGQGRGTEAFF.

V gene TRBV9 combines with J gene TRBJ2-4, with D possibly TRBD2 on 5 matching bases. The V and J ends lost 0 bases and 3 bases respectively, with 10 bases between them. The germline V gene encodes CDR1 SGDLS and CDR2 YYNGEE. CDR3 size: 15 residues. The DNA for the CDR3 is TGTGCCAGCAGCGTAGGAGGAGACTACAAAAACATTCAGTACTTC. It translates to CASSVGGDYKNIQYF.

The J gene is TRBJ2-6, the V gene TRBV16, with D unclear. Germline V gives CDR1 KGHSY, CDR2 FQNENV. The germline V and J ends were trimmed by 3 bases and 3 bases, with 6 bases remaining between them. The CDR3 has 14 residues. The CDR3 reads CASSHSGGANVLTF. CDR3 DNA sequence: TGTGCCAGCAGCCATTCAGGTGGGGCCAACGTCCTGACTTTC.

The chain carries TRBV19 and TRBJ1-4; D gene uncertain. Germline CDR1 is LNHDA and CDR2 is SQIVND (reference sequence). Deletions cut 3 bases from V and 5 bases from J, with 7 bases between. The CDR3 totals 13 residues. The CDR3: CASSMLENEKLFF. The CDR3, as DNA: TGTGCCAGTAGTATGCTGGAAAATGAAAAACTGTTTTTT.

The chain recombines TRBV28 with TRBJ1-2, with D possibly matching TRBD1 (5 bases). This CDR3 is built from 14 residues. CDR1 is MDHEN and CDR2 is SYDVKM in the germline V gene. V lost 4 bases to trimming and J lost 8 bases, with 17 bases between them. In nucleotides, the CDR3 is TGTGCCAGCAGTTGGCTAGGACGTGGGGGAGGCTACACCTTC. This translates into CASSWLGRGGGYTF.

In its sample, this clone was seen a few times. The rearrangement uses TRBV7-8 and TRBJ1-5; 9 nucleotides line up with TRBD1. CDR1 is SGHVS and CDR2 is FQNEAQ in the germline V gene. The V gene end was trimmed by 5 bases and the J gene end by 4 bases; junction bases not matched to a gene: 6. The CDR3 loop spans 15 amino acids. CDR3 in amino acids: CASSIGQGRNQPQHF. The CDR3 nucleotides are TGTGCCAGCAGCATAGGACAGGGGAGAAATCAGCCCCAGCATTTT.

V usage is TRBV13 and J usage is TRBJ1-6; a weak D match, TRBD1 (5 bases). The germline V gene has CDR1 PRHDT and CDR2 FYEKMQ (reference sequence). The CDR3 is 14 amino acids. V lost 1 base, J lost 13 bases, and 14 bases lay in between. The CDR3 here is CASSLEGTNRPLHF. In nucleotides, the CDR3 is TGTGCCAGCAGCTTAGAAGGGACGAATCGGCCCCTCCACTTT.

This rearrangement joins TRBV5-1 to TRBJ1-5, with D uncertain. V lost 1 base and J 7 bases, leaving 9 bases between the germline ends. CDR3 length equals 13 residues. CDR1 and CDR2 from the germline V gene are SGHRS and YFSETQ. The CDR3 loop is CASSLYGEQPQHF. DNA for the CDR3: TGCGCCAGCAGCTTGTACGGCGAGCAGCCCCAGCATTTT.

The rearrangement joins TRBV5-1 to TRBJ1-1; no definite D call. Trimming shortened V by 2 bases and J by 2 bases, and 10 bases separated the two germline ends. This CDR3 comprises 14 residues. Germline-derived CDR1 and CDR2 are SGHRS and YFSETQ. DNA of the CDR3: TGCGCCAGCAGCTTCCAGACGGGTAACACTGAAGCTTTCTTT. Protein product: CASSFQTGNTEAFF.

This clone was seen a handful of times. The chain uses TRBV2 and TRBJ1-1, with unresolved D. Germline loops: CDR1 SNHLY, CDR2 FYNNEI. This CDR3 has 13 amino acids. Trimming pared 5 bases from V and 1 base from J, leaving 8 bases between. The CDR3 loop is CASSLRRNTEAFF. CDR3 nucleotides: TGTGCCAGCAGTCTACGCAGGAACACTGAAGCTTTCTTT.

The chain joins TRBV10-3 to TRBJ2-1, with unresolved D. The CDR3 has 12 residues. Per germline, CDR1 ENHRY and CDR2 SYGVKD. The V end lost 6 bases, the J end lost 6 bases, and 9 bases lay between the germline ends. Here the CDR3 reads CAISRFGNEQFF. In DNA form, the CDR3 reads TGTGCCATCAGCCGCTTCGGCAATGAGCAGTTCTTC.

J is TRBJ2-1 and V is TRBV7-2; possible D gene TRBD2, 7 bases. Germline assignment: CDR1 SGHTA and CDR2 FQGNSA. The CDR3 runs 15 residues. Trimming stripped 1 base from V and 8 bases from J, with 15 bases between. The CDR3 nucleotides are TGTGCCAGCAGCTTAGTGGGGGGGCAGTCACATGAGCAGTTCTTC. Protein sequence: CASSLVGGQSHEQFF.